Below, 24 T cell receptor beta chains from the same sample are listed, as sequenced in a study of T cell responses to AZD1222 COVID-19 vaccine (dated by TCRdb to 2020 to 2022). The sample's time point label, decoded: baseline before first vaccination. Receptor libraries were prepared by the immunoSEQ multiplex PCR assay. TCRdb carries this immuneACCESS record with in-frame sequences only. Its versions omit some clonotypes, under half of them owing to an unresolved V gene in the studies checked, with the rest unexplained. Counted in this sample were 150,000 to 200,000 clones; about 92% of them appeared once. Around 2.3% of the sample is taken by the ten largest. This specimen was peripheral blood, taken on day 0 of AZD1222 vaccination. The source of these receptors is an adult in good health.

The rearrangement links TRBV5-6 to TRBJ2-5; 7 positions match TRBD1. The CDR3 is 14 amino acids. V was pared by 3 bases and J by 2 bases, with 4 bases of the junction left unmatched. Germline V gives CDR1 SGHDT, CDR2 YYEEEE. The CDR3 coding sequence is TGTGCCAGCAGCTCCCGACAGGGTCAAGAGACCCAGTACTTC. Residues: CASSSRQGQETQYF.

CDR3 in amino acids: CASSLSGGYNEQFF. In DNA form, the CDR3 reads TGTGCCAGCAGCTTATCGGGGGGGTATAATGAGCAGTTCTTC. V usage is TRBV7-6 and J usage is TRBJ2-1, with 8 bases aligning to TRBD2. This CDR3 region has 14 residues. The V gene's germline CDR1 is SGHVS and CDR2 FNYEAQ. Losses at the gene ends were 2 bases for V and 7 bases for J; bases not matched to a gene: 4.

The chain uses TRBV5-4 and TRBJ1-4, with D possibly being TRBD1 (5 bases). There are 13 residues in the CDR3. The V gene lost 1 base and the J gene lost 7 bases, with 8 bases spanning the gap. CDR1 is SGHNT and CDR2 is YYREEE in the germline V gene (reference sequence). The DNA for the CDR3 is TGTGCCAGCAGCTTGCAGGGTTCTGAAAAACTGTTTTTT. It encodes CASSLQGSEKLFF. The full variable domain, rest sourced from reference TRBV5-4 and TRBJ1-4, is ETGVTQSPTHLIKTRGQQVTLRCSSQSGHNTVSWYQQALGQGPQFIFQYYREEENGRGNFPPRFSGLQFPNYSSELNVNALELDDSALYLCASSLQGSEKLFFGSGTQLSVL.

This chain connects TRBV5-8 to TRBJ2-7; 8 nucleotides agree with TRBD1. The trim removed 1 base at V and 0 bases at J, leaving 12 bases unmatched. The germline gives CDR1 SGHTS, CDR2 YDEGEE. There are 18 residues in the CDR3. CDR3 sequence: CASSLPPTGVGFSYEQYF. CDR3 sequence (DNA): TGTGCCAGCAGCTTGCCACCGACAGGGGTGGGTTTCTCCTACGAGCAGTACTTC.

The chain couples TRBV7-9 to TRBJ2-3, with 8 bases that match TRBD2. This CDR3 region has 18 residues. Looked up from germline, CDR1 is SEHNR and CDR2 is FQNEAQ (reference sequence). V shed 1 base, J shed 2 bases, and the junction held 11 bases outside the gene matches. As DNA, the CDR3 is TGTGCCAGCAGCTTAGACCCTTCGGGGGGGGGCCTCACAGATACGCAGTATTTT. This encodes CASSLDPSGGGLTDTQYF.

V and J are TRBV10-3 and TRBJ2-6; 10 positions match TRBD1. Germline V gene lookup returns CDR1 ENHRY and CDR2 SYGVKD. V gave up 4 bases and J gave up 1 base; unmatched junction bases: 4. The CDR3 loop spans 17 amino acids. The CDR3 DNA is TGTGCCATCAGTGGCCGGGACAGGGGATCTGGGGCCAACGTCCTGACTTTC. Protein: CAISGRDRGSGANVLTF.

The chain combines TRBV11-2 with TRBJ2-1, with D tentatively TRBD1 or TRBD2 (5 bases each). CDR1 and CDR2 from the germline V gene are SGHAT and FQNNGV. The length of the CDR3 is 14 residues. The V end was cut by 5 bases, the J end by 2 bases, with 10 bases between. In DNA, the CDR3 is TGTGCCAGCAGCCGGGGCTCGCCCTACAATGAGCAGTTCTTC. Protein product: CASSRGSPYNEQFF. The variable domain in full, with the rest retrieved from reference TRBV11-2 and TRBJ2-1, is EAGVAQSPRYKIIEKRQSVAFWCNPISGHATLYWYQQILGQGPKLLIQFQNNGVVDDSQLPKDRFSAERLKGVDSTLKIQPAKLEDSAVYLCASSRGSPYNEQFFGPGTRLTVL.

This rearrangement joins TRBV24-1 to TRBJ1-1, with a tentative D call TRBD1 (5 bases). V was cut by 7 bases and J by 4 bases, with 12 bases left in between. Germline V gene data show CDR1 as KGHDR and CDR2 as SFDVKD. The CDR3 is 13 amino acids. The CDR3 protein is CATRSQGGTEAFF. CDR3 in DNA: TGTGCCACCAGATCTCAGGGTGGCACTGAAGCTTTCTTT.

The rearrangement links TRBV4-3 to TRBJ2-1; 11 positions agree with TRBD2. From germline, CDR1 is LGHNA and CDR2 YSLEER. The CDR3 length is 16 residues. V was pared by 4 bases and J by 4 bases, with 6 bases of the junction left unmatched. The CDR3 sequence: CASSRTTSGDYNEQFF. As DNA, the CDR3 is TGCGCCAGCAGCCGGACGACTAGCGGGGATTACAATGAGCAGTTCTTC.

The rearrangement uses TRBV19 and TRBJ1-5; a weak D match, TRBD1 (5 bases). Germline CDR1 LNHDA, CDR2 SQIVND (reference sequence). With 6 bases removed from V and 0 bases from J, the gap between germline ends came to 15 bases. This CDR3 is 16 amino acids long. CDR3 protein: CASSHKTVYSNQPQHF. CDR3 sequence (DNA): TGTGCCAGTAGCCACAAGACAGTATATAGCAATCAGCCCCAGCATTTT. The variable domain in full, completed from reference TRBV19 and TRBJ1-5, reads DGGITQSPKYLFRKEGQNVTLSCEQNLNHDAMYWYRQDPGQGLRLIYYSQIVNDFQKGDIAEGYSVSREKKESFPLTVTSAQKNPTAFYLCASSHKTVYSNQPQHFGDGTRLSIL.

The chain combines TRBV18 with TRBJ2-1; D perhaps matches TRBD2 (5 bases). The CDR3 has 17 amino acids. Trimming removed 1 base at V and 1 base at J, with 14 bases between. Germline V gene lookup returns CDR1 KGHSH and CDR2 LQKENI. CDR3 loop: CASSPQPAGQSYNEQFF. In nucleotides, the CDR3 is TGTGCCAGCTCACCACAGCCGGCGGGTCAATCCTACAATGAGCAGTTCTTC.

Only one count was recorded for this clone. This chain's CDR3 is CASSFGSSYEQYF. The DNA of the CDR3 is TGTGCCAGCAGCTTCGGGTCTTCCTACGAGCAGTACTTC. The chain employs TRBV5-4 and TRBJ2-7; no clear D. Trimming stripped 2 bases from V and 1 base from J, with 7 bases between. Germline CDR1 and CDR2: SGHNT and YYREEE (reference sequence). The CDR3 is made up of 13 amino acids.

This chain links TRBV13 with TRBJ2-3; 9 bases agree with TRBD2. The J segment lost 0 bases and the V segment lost 1 base, leaving 20 bases of the junction unmatched. The CDR3 sequence is 22 residues long. Germline CDR1 PRHDT, CDR2 FYEKMQ (reference sequence). CDR3 protein: CASSLDLSLAGRGATSTDTQYF. DNA of the CDR3: TGTGCCAGCAGCTTAGACCTGTCGCTAGCGGGAAGGGGGGCTACTAGCACAGATACGCAGTATTTT.

This clone appeared a single time. The CDR3: CASFLRGGTDTQYF. The CDR3 DNA follows: TGCGCCAGCTTTCTGCGGGGGGGCACAGATACGCAGTATTTT. The J gene is TRBJ2-3, the V gene TRBV5-1, with 8 bases lining up with TRBD2. The V and J ends lost 7 bases and 1 base, in that order; junction bases with no gene match: 5. From germline, CDR1 is SGHRS and CDR2 YFSETQ. The CDR3 is 14 residues long.

The chain is built from TRBV14 and TRBJ2-1; D not certain. Germline V gene sequence: CDR1 SGHDN, CDR2 FVKESK. V lost 0 bases to trimming and J lost 9 bases, with 6 bases between them. CDR3 length equals 12 residues. In DNA form, the CDR3 reads TGTGCCAGCAGCCAAGACAGGCGTGAGCAGTTCTTC. The encoded protein is CASSQDRREQFF.

CDR3 amino acids: CASSPRWQGEYNEQFF. CDR3 bases: TGTGCCAGCAGCCCCCGTTGGCAGGGGGAATACAATGAGCAGTTCTTC. This chain links TRBV9 with TRBJ2-1; 7 bases agree with TRBD1. The CDR3 extends over 16 amino acids. The germline gives CDR1 SGDLS, CDR2 YYNGEE. The junction had 11 bases not matched to a gene; V was cut back by 4 bases and J by 4 bases.

The chain recombines TRBV2 with TRBJ1-6; D is possibly TRBD1 (6 bases). The germline V gene encodes CDR1 SNHLY and CDR2 FYNNEI. The CDR3 runs to 16 residues. V was clipped by 2 bases and J by 10 bases, with 18 bases between them. In DNA form, the CDR3 reads TGTGCCAGCAGTGAAAGTCAGGGGAGAGGAGGGTCACCCCTCCACTTT. Translating it yields CASSESQGRGGSPLHF.

This clone was picked up one time. The rearrangement joins TRBV9 to TRBJ2-5; TRBD2 matches 9 bases. CDR3 length equals 16 residues. Per the germline V gene, CDR1 is SGDLS and CDR2 is YYNGEE. V was clipped by 0 bases and J by 1 base; unmatched bases: 4. This chain's CDR3 is CASSVGLAGIQETQYF. For the CDR3, the DNA is TGTGCCAGCAGCGTAGGGCTAGCGGGGATCCAAGAGACCCAGTACTTC.

J is TRBJ1-5 and V is TRBV15; D ambiguous. The V and J ends lost 0 bases and 1 base respectively, with 13 bases between them. Germline CDR1 is LNHNV and CDR2 is YYDKDF (reference sequence). The CDR3 loop spans 17 amino acids. CDR3: CATSRDKTPGSNQPQHF. DNA of the CDR3: TGTGCCACCAGCAGAGATAAGACCCCGGGGAGCAATCAGCCCCAGCATTTT.

V gene TRBV10-1 combines with J gene TRBJ2-3; the D is unclear. Trimming cost V 4 bases and J 6 bases, with 8 bases left between them. The length of the CDR3 is 12 residues. Germline CDR1 WNHNN, CDR2 SYGVQD (reference sequence). The chain's CDR3 is CASSVGEDTQYF. The CDR3 region has the DNA TGCGCCAGCAGTGTCGGTGAGGATACGCAGTATTTT.

V usage is TRBV5-1 and J usage is TRBJ1-6; the match to TRBD1 covers 7 bases. Germline trimming cut 6 bases from V and 3 bases from J; bases unmatched to any gene: 0. The CDR3 sequence is 13 residues long. Germline CDR1 is SGHRS and CDR2 is YFSETQ. As DNA, the CDR3 is TGCGCCAGCACAGGGGGCTATAATTCACCCCTCCACTTT. It specifies CASTGGYNSPLHF.

The CDR3 loop is CASSDIWADTEAFF. The DNA for the CDR3 is TGTGCCAGCAGTGATATATGGGCAGACACTGAAGCTTTCTTT. The chain combines TRBV6-1 with TRBJ1-1; D is uncertain. The germline V and J ends were trimmed by 3 bases and 3 bases, with 11 bases remaining between them. Germline CDR1 MNHNS, CDR2 SASEGT. The CDR3 spans 14 residues.

As DNA, the CDR3 is TGTGCCATCAGTAGGGACGGAAACACTGAAGCTTTCTTT. Its translation is CAISRDGNTEAFF. The chain links TRBV10-3 to TRBJ1-1; D possibly corresponds to TRBD1 (5 bases). The CDR3 runs 13 residues. Germline V gives CDR1 ENHRY, CDR2 SYGVKD. Trimming left V 5 bases short and J 2 bases short, with 9 bases between.

The CDR3 sequence is CASSETDRGTEAFF. The CDR3 nucleotides read TGCGCCAGCAGTGAGACGGACAGGGGCACTGAAGCTTTCTTT. This chain joins TRBV10-1 and TRBJ1-1, with 9 bases lining up with TRBD1. CDR1 is WNHNN, CDR2 SYGVQD, per germline (reference sequence). CDR3 length equals 14 residues. V lost 2 bases to trimming and J lost 4 bases; unmatched junction nucleotides: 2.